This TCR beta chain was found in a study of blood T cell repertoires in COVID-19. Turning to the study itself: Acute and convalescent COVID-19 specimens originated in the United States, Italy and Spain. T cells, B-cell-depleted T cells, or PBMCs provided the cDNA or gDNA that served as material.

In the original processing: Estimated nucleated cell counts came from reference gene primer amplification. The protocol was immunoSEQ multiplex PCR, while the TCRdb copy is restricted to in-frame clones and leaves out a portion. That table furnishes V, J and clone size, whereas the DNA furnished D and trimming. The repertoire holds about 44,000 clones, with about 87% as singletons. The CDR3 has 15 residues. With 0 bases removed from V and 4 bases from J, the gap between germline ends came to 12 bases. Germline V gene lookup returns CDR1 SNHLY and CDR2 FYNNEI. Sequencing was performed on peripheral blood. V gene TRBV2 combines with J gene TRBJ2-5; possible D gene TRBD1, 6 bases. This TCR came from a woman aged 40 to 50 with acute or convalescent COVID-19. CDR3 region: CASSEAGAGAETQYF. CDR3 nucleotide sequence: TGTGCCAGCAGTGAAGCGGGGGCAGGCGCAGAGACCCAGTACTTC.